A selection of T cell receptor beta chains follows, all from one sample in a study of cytomegalovirus exposure and HLA in healthy donors. Repertoires were generated with immunoSEQ multiplex PCR, while TCRdb's copy carries only in-frame clones and drops some. Of about 98,000 clones in the sample, under 75% are singletons; the top ten hold less than 1.5%. Material: PBMCs. The receptors here all came from a female donor in good health and CMV-seronegative. CDR3s include the opening cysteine and the closing phenylalanine or tryptophan. D genes are given only for firm matches. The size entry is marked missing in some rows and otherwise reads once, few, many or a size class.

CDR3 length: 16; D gene: NA; J gene: TRBJ2-1; V gene: TRBV11-2; clone size: NA; CDR3 DNA: TGTGCCAGCAGCTTAGATGAGCCTAAAGGAGGCCATGAGCAGTTCTTC; CDR3 protein: CASSLDEPKGGHEQFF
CDR3 length: 14; D gene: NA; J gene: TRBJ1-1; V gene: TRBV5-1; clone size: NA; CDR3 DNA: TGCGCCAGCAGCTTTCTCAGGATGAACACTGAAGCTTTCTTT; CDR3 protein: CASSFLRMNTEAFF
CDR3 length: 14; D gene: NA; J gene: TRBJ1-1; V gene: TRBV6-5; clone size: once; CDR3 DNA: TGTGCCAGCAGCCCCGCGGGGGCCGAAACTGAAGCTTTCTTT; CDR3 protein: CASSPAGAETEAFF
CDR3 length: 14; D gene: TRBD1; J gene: TRBJ1-1; V gene: TRBV6-1; clone size: NA; CDR3 DNA: TGTGCCAGCAGTGGGTTTGACAGGGACACTGAAGCTTTCTTT; CDR3 protein: CASSGFDRDTEAFF
CDR3 length: 15; D gene: TRBD1; J gene: TRBJ1-2; V gene: TRBV19; clone size: NA; CDR3 DNA: TGTGCCAGTAGTATCTCGGGACAGGGGTCCTATGGCTACACCTTC; CDR3 protein: CASSISGQGSYGYTF
CDR3 length: 15; D gene: NA; J gene: TRBJ2-2; V gene: TRBV9; clone size: NA; CDR3 DNA: TGTGCCAGCAACTCGGGTGTGGGGGGGGGCGAGGAGCTGTTTTTT; CDR3 protein: CASNSGVGGGEELFF
CDR3 length: 16; D gene: TRBD2; J gene: TRBJ2-1; V gene: TRBV7-9; clone size: NA; CDR3 DNA: TGTGCCAGCAGCTCAATGAGCGGGAGAGTCCCCAATGAGCAGTTCTTC; CDR3 protein: CASSSMSGRVPNEQFF
CDR3 length: 13; D gene: NA; J gene: TRBJ1-1; V gene: TRBV4-1; clone size: NA; CDR3 DNA: TGCGCCAGCAGCCCCCAGGGGAACACTGAAGCTTTCTTT; CDR3 protein: CASSPQGNTEAFF
CDR3 length: 16; D gene: TRBD1; J gene: TRBJ1-1; V gene: TRBV30; clone size: NA; CDR3 DNA: TGTGCCTGGAGCGAAACCTCGACAGGGATGAACACTGAAGCTTTCTTT; CDR3 protein: CAWSETSTGMNTEAFF
CDR3 length: 14; D gene: TRBD1; J gene: TRBJ2-3; V gene: TRBV14; clone size: NA; CDR3 DNA: TGTGCCAGCAAGGACAGGATCAGCACAGATACGCAGTATTTT; CDR3 protein: CASKDRISTDTQYF
CDR3 length: 14; D gene: TRBD1; J gene: TRBJ1-1; V gene: TRBV5-1; clone size: NA; CDR3 DNA: TGCGCCAGCAGCTCCCGGACAGGGGTAACTGAAGCTTTCTTT; CDR3 protein: CASSSRTGVTEAFF
CDR3 length: 15; D gene: TRBD1; J gene: TRBJ1-1; V gene: TRBV10-3; clone size: NA; CDR3 DNA: TGTGCCATCAGTGAGCGACAGGGGCCGGGGACTGAAGCTTTCTTT; CDR3 protein: CAISERQGPGTEAFF
CDR3 length: 12; D gene: NA; J gene: TRBJ2-1; V gene: TRBV7-9; clone size: NA; CDR3 DNA: TGTGCCAGCAGCTTATCCAGCGTGAAGCAGTTCTTC; CDR3 protein: CASSLSSVKQFF
CDR3 length: 16; D gene: TRBD2; J gene: TRBJ2-3; V gene: TRBV4-2; clone size: few; CDR3 DNA: TGTGCCAGCAGCCAAGGGACTAGCGGGGGGGCAGATACGCAGTATTTT; CDR3 protein: CASSQGTSGGADTQYF
CDR3 length: 16; D gene: NA; J gene: TRBJ1-4; V gene: TRBV5-6; clone size: NA; CDR3 DNA: TGTGCCAGCAGCACTAGTCGTACAGGCGGGGCCGAAAAACTGTTTTTT; CDR3 protein: CASSTSRTGGAEKLFF
CDR3 length: 15; D gene: NA; J gene: TRBJ2-6; V gene: TRBV6-1; clone size: NA; CDR3 DNA: TGTGCCAGCAGTGAAGCACCCCAGGGGGCCAACGTCCTGACTTTC; CDR3 protein: CASSEAPQGANVLTF
CDR3 length: 14; D gene: NA; J gene: TRBJ2-7; V gene: TRBV6-5; clone size: NA; CDR3 DNA: TGTGCCAGCAGGAAGGGTGGAGGACCCTACGAGCAGTACTTC; CDR3 protein: CASRKGGGPYEQYF
CDR3 length: 15; D gene: TRBD1; J gene: TRBJ1-1; V gene: TRBV28; clone size: NA; CDR3 DNA: TGTGCCAGCAGAAACCAGGGGGCTCGGGACACTGAAGCTTTCTTT; CDR3 protein: CASRNQGARDTEAFF
CDR3 length: 15; D gene: TRBD1; J gene: TRBJ2-2; V gene: TRBV7-6; clone size: NA; CDR3 DNA: TGTGCCAGCAGCTTAGGGACAGGGAACACCGGGGAGCTGTTTTTT; CDR3 protein: CASSLGTGNTGELFF
CDR3 length: 12; D gene: NA; J gene: TRBJ2-1; V gene: TRBV30; clone size: NA; CDR3 DNA: TGTGCCTGGAGCCCCAGGCAGGGGAAGCAGTTCTTC; CDR3 protein: CAWSPRQGKQFF
CDR3 length: 15; D gene: TRBD2; J gene: TRBJ2-5; V gene: TRBV10-2; clone size: NA; CDR3 DNA: TGCGCCAGCAGAGGGCTAGCGGGGGGCAGTGAGACCCAGTACTTC; CDR3 protein: CASRGLAGGSETQYF
CDR3 length: 13; D gene: TRBD2; J gene: TRBJ2-7; V gene: TRBV6-5; clone size: NA; CDR3 DNA: TGTGCCAGCATTAGCGGGTATTCCTACGAGCAGTACTTC; CDR3 protein: CASISGYSYEQYF
CDR3 length: 13; D gene: TRBD1; J gene: TRBJ2-7; V gene: TRBV5-1; clone size: once; CDR3 DNA: TGCGCCAGCAGCCCGACAGGGACCTACGAGCAGTACTTC; CDR3 protein: CASSPTGTYEQYF
CDR3 length: 13; D gene: TRBD2; J gene: TRBJ2-1; V gene: TRBV10-1; clone size: NA; CDR3 DNA: TGCGCCAGCAGTGAGGGACTAGTCGATGAGCAGTTCTTC; CDR3 protein: CASSEGLVDEQFF
CDR3 length: 16; D gene: NA; J gene: TRBJ1-6; V gene: TRBV4-1; clone size: NA; CDR3 DNA: TGCGCCAGCAGCCCCTCTCCGCGCTCCTATAATTCACCCCTCCACTTT; CDR3 protein: CASSPSPRSYNSPLHF
CDR3 length: 15; D gene: NA; J gene: TRBJ2-2; V gene: TRBV27; clone size: NA; CDR3 DNA: TGTGCCAGCAGTTTTCACGGAGTCAACACCGGGGAGCTGTTTTTT; CDR3 protein: CASSFHGVNTGELFF
CDR3 length: 15; D gene: TRBD2; J gene: TRBJ2-6; V gene: TRBV6-5; clone size: few; CDR3 DNA: TGTGCCAGCAGTTACCGGGGGGCTGGGGCCAACGTCCTGACTTTC; CDR3 protein: CASSYRGAGANVLTF
CDR3 length: 15; D gene: NA; J gene: TRBJ1-6; V gene: TRBV5-1; clone size: NA; CDR3 DNA: TGCGCCAGCAGCTTGGGCCTGGCAGGGGAGTCACCCCTCCACTTT; CDR3 protein: CASSLGLAGESPLHF
CDR3 length: 15; D gene: NA; J gene: TRBJ2-7; V gene: TRBV7-2; clone size: NA; CDR3 DNA: TGTGCCAGCAGCCCAATAAGCCAGGCCTCCTACGAGCAGTACTTC; CDR3 protein: CASSPISQASYEQYF
CDR3 length: 16; D gene: TRBD2; J gene: TRBJ2-3; V gene: TRBV7-8; clone size: NA; CDR3 DNA: TGTGCCAGCAGCTTGAGGACTAGCGGGAGTACAGATACGCAGTATTTT; CDR3 protein: CASSLRTSGSTDTQYF
CDR3 length: 12; D gene: NA; J gene: TRBJ1-2; V gene: TRBV29-1; clone size: few; CDR3 DNA: TGCAGCGTTGAAGCATCAGGGTCTGTCTACACCTTC; CDR3 protein: CSVEASGSVYTF
CDR3 length: 15; D gene: NA; J gene: TRBJ1-1; V gene: TRBV10-2; clone size: few; CDR3 DNA: TGCGCCAGCAGTGATGGGTGGGGGGGAAACACTGAAGCTTTCTTT; CDR3 protein: CASSDGWGGNTEAFF
CDR3 length: 15; D gene: TRBD2; J gene: TRBJ2-5; V gene: TRBV27; clone size: NA; CDR3 DNA: TGTGCCAGCAGATGGGCGGGAGGGCCCCAAGAGACCCAGTACTTC; CDR3 protein: CASRWAGGPQETQYF
CDR3 length: 14; D gene: TRBD1; J gene: TRBJ1-5; V gene: TRBV6-1; clone size: NA; CDR3 DNA: TGTGCCAGCACCTGGACAGGGGTCAATCAGCCCCAGCATTTT; CDR3 protein: CASTWTGVNQPQHF
CDR3 length: 11; D gene: NA; J gene: TRBJ2-3; V gene: TRBV5-1; clone size: NA; CDR3 DNA: TGCGCCAGCAGGGGCGTGGATACGCAGTATTTT; CDR3 protein: CASRGVDTQYF
CDR3 length: 12; D gene: TRBD1; J gene: TRBJ1-1; V gene: TRBV6-6; clone size: NA; CDR3 DNA: TGTGCCAGCAACCACAGGGGTACTGAAGCTTTCTTT; CDR3 protein: CASNHRGTEAFF
CDR3 length: 14; D gene: NA; J gene: TRBJ2-3; V gene: TRBV10-3; clone size: NA; CDR3 DNA: TGTGCCATCAGCTCTTCGAGGGGCACAGATACGCAGTATTTT; CDR3 protein: CAISSSRGTDTQYF
CDR3 length: 14; D gene: TRBD1; J gene: TRBJ1-2; V gene: TRBV6-5; clone size: few; CDR3 DNA: TGTGCCAGCGGAGCCCAGGGGGGCGGAGATGGCTACACCTTC; CDR3 protein: CASGAQGGGDGYTF
CDR3 length: 15; D gene: NA; J gene: TRBJ2-7; V gene: TRBV7-9; clone size: NA; CDR3 DNA: TGTTCCAGCAGCCAATCCCTTTGGGGGGTGAACGAGCAGTACTTC; CDR3 protein: CSSSQSLWGVNEQYF
CDR3 length: 14; D gene: NA; J gene: TRBJ1-2; V gene: TRBV18; clone size: NA; CDR3 DNA: TGTGCCAGCTCACCACCAGGGCTCGGGGATGGCTACACCTTC; CDR3 protein: CASSPPGLGDGYTF
CDR3 length: 15; D gene: TRBD2; J gene: TRBJ2-1; V gene: TRBV5-4; clone size: medium-sized; CDR3 DNA: TGTGCCAGCAGCTCGCGGACTAGCGGCTACAATGAGCAGTTCTTC; CDR3 protein: CASSSRTSGYNEQFF
CDR3 length: 17; D gene: TRBD2; J gene: TRBJ2-1; V gene: TRBV7-8; clone size: NA; CDR3 DNA: TGTGCCAGCAGCTTAGGTTGGGGTAGCGGGAGGGGCAATGAGCAGTTCTTC; CDR3 protein: CASSLGWGSGRGNEQFF
CDR3 length: 15; D gene: NA; J gene: TRBJ2-7; V gene: TRBV5-1; clone size: NA; CDR3 DNA: TGCGCCAGCAGCGCGGCGCTACAGGGCCGCTACGAGCAGTACTTC; CDR3 protein: CASSAALQGRYEQYF
CDR3 length: 12; D gene: NA; J gene: TRBJ1-1; V gene: TRBV14; clone size: NA; CDR3 DNA: TGTGCCAGCAGCCAAACAGGGACTGAAGCTTTCTTT; CDR3 protein: CASSQTGTEAFF
CDR3 length: 13; D gene: TRBD1; J gene: TRBJ1-1; V gene: TRBV13; clone size: NA; CDR3 DNA: TGTGCCAGCAGCTTAGGGGGACAGGGCAGGGCTTTCTTT; CDR3 protein: CASSLGGQGRAFF
CDR3 length: 15; D gene: NA; J gene: TRBJ1-3; V gene: TRBV6-6; clone size: NA; CDR3 DNA: TGTGCCAGCAGGGTCAGGGGAAGAGATGGAAACACCATATATTTT; CDR3 protein: CASRVRGRDGNTIYF
CDR3 length: 19; D gene: TRBD2; J gene: TRBJ2-3; V gene: TRBV5-4; clone size: NA; CDR3 DNA: TGTGCCAGCAGCCCCTCTCCGGGACTAGCGGGAGCGATCACAGATACGCAGTATTTT; CDR3 protein: CASSPSPGLAGAITDTQYF
CDR3 length: 13; D gene: TRBD1; J gene: TRBJ2-7; V gene: TRBV6-6; clone size: NA; CDR3 DNA: TGTGCCAGCACCCCGACAGGGCGGTACGAGCAGTACTTC; CDR3 protein: CASTPTGRYEQYF
CDR3 length: 15; D gene: NA; J gene: TRBJ1-2; V gene: TRBV28; clone size: NA; CDR3 DNA: TGTGCCAGCAGTTTGCCGTCAGGATGGGGGGAGGGCTACACCTTC; CDR3 protein: CASSLPSGWGEGYTF
CDR3 length: 13; D gene: TRBD1; J gene: TRBJ1-2; V gene: TRBV10-3; clone size: NA; CDR3 DNA: TGTGCCATCAACCCGACAGGGATCTATGGCTACACCTTC; CDR3 protein: CAINPTGIYGYTF